The sequence of this T cell receptor beta chain was determined in a study of CD8+CD57+ T cells in acquired aplastic anemia. Looking at the study overall: Sorted CD4+ and CD8+ cells gave a mean 3.2 ug DNA, range about 0.19 to 27.4 ug. Healthy donors had, on average, roughly 9.8 million reads for their CD4+ cells.

With respect to this clonotype: The antigen remains unidentified.

The template for TCR beta VDJ and CDR3 sequence profiling was genomic DNA. TCRdb reprocessed the reads via MiXCR and lists one record per CDR3 protein. The sample yields about 190,000 distinct CDR3 sequences, roughly half seen once. The J segment lost 8 bases and the V segment lost 4 bases, leaving 13 bases of the junction unmatched. CDR3 size: 17 residues. Germline V CDR1 and CDR2: SEHNR, FQNEAQ (reference sequence). Notes on the study in general: Both patients and controls carried the same twenty-nine CD8+ CDR3 sequences. No significant patient-versus-control difference appeared in CD8+ Simpson's diversity.

The chain carries TRBV7-9 and TRBJ1-6; TRBD1 matches at 8 bases. Specimen: sorted CD4+, CD8+, or CD8+CD57+ T cells (not recorded which) from PBMCs. This receptor was taken from a human donor in good health, serving as a control. CDR3: CASSYPGAGGRHSPLHF. The CDR3 DNA reads as TGTGCCAGCAGCTACCCAGGGGCAGGGGGCCGCCATTCACCCCTCCACTTT.